This TCR beta chain was retrieved from a study of identifying expanded T cells in peripheral blood. No infections or other immune events were documented during collection. Findings and limits, study-wide: Variance in clone template counts between approximately 2-week samples significantly increased with total template count across all healthy donors. About 1.2 clones differed between technical replicates, versus roughly 17 and 20 over time.

Using immunoSEQ multiplex PCR, the repertoire was profiled, and TCRdb retains in-frame clones only, with some absent. The top ten hold about 17% of the sample, which has about 110,000 clones, around nine tenths seen once. Germline V gives CDR1 MDHEN, CDR2 SYDVKM. This CDR3 is 18 amino acids long. Trimming cost V 4 bases and J 4 bases, with 22 bases left between them. In regard to this clone: Its antigen remains unknown.

The clonotype comes from a person aged 18 to 70 in good health. Material for sequencing was blood. The rearrangement links TRBV28 to TRBJ2-2; D is possibly TRBD1 (6 bases). The CDR3 nucleotides read TGTGCCAGCAGTTCCATCAATGGGGCAACAGGGCTCACCGGGGAGCTGTTTTTT. Translated, it gives CASSSINGATGLTGELFF.